Listed here is a single TCR beta chain. With a V-primer adapter and a constant-region primer, TCRs were amplified for 20 to 25 PCR cycles. Via MiXCR, TCRdb re-called the reads, giving one row per CDR3 protein. The table has roughly 50,000 distinct CDR3 sequences, 33% seen once. This entry is derived from a study of low-dose radiotherapy and immunotherapy resistance in tumors. Study-wide background: Patients were treated with intravenous nivolumab at 240 mg every two weeks and were also dosed with ipilimumab at 1 mg/kg every six weeks.

As to time point: after trial treatment. The treatment was: LDRT plus nivolumab, ipilimumab, low-dose cyclophosphamide and aspirin (RACIN trial). Sample: PBMCs, taken after low-dose radiotherapy plus immunotherapy. This TCR was recovered from a male donor with rectosigmoid adenocarcinoma.

The CDR3 DNA is TGTGCCAGCAGCCGCCCCCGATTTCGGGACGAGCAGTACTTC. It specifies CASSRPRFRDEQYF. The chain has TRBV28 and TRBJ2-7; D gene ambiguous. The CDR3 is 14 amino acids. V was shortened by 6 bases and J by 5 bases, with 17 bases between the two germline ends. The germline gives CDR1 MDHEN, CDR2 SYDVKM. Using reference TRBV28 and TRBJ2-7 for the parts outside the CDR3, the full variable domain is DVKVTQSSRYLVKRTGEKVFLECVQDMDHENMFWYRQDPGLGLRLIYFSYDVKMKEKGDIPEGYSVSREKKERFSLILESASTNQTSMYLCASSRPRFRDEQYFGPGTRLTVT.